A single T cell receptor (beta chain) is shown here with its context. Measured with immunoSEQ multiplex PCR; TCRdb has only the in-frame clones, and not every one. The repertoire holds tens of thousands of clones, with roughly 80% as singletons. This sample stems from a study of T cells in narcolepsy. The CDR3 covers 11 residues. V shed 6 bases and J shed 5 bases, with 7 bases lying between them. The germline V gene encodes CDR1 LGHNT and CDR2 FRNRAP. The V and J genes are TRBV12-5 and TRBJ1-1; D gene ambiguous. The sequence was collected from a human donor with narcolepsy. Material for sequencing was CD45RA- memory CD4+ T cells from PBMCs. DNA for the CDR3: TGTGCTAGTGGCCCATTGACTGAAGCTTTCTTT. Protein product: CASGPLTEAFF.